The sequence of this TCR beta chain was determined in a study of shared clonotypes between healthy human individuals. Germline V lookup: CDR1 GTSNPN, CDR2 SVGIG (reference sequence). The length of the CDR3 is 15 residues. With V trimmed by 4 bases and J by 2 bases, 5 bases remained unmatched. Generated by immunoSEQ multiplex PCR, the TCRdb table keeps only in-frame clones and is missing some. The repertoire has about 2 million clones, roughly 96% of them found once; the top ten carry 0.1% to 0.15%. This chain uses TRBV30 with TRBJ2-3; 11 bases map to TRBD2. The TCR was taken from a man aged 18-30 years in good health. The sequencing input was naive CD4+ T cells sorted from blood. The subset here: CD45RA+ positively selected. This CDR3 reads CAWNRLAGFTDTQYF. CDR3 bases: TGTGCCTGGAATAGACTAGCGGGGTTCACAGATACGCAGTATTTT.